This T cell receptor (beta chain) originates from a study of Ad26.COV2.S vaccination and SARS-CoV-2 variants (dated by TCRdb to the early 2020s). About the full investigation: Vaccine-arm donors came from COV1001, a multicentre, randomized, double-blind, placebo-controlled phase I-IIa trial of Ad26.COV2.S in healthy adults. Blinding of investigators to trial group allocation was maintained during experiments and outcome assessment. The TCR-sequenced set comprised about 32 samples: around 20 Ad26.COV2.S vaccine recipients, 5 placebo recipients and 8 SARS-CoV-2 convalescent individuals. The specificity and breadth of SARS-CoV-2-reactive T cell receptors after Ad26.COV2.S vaccination were assessed by TCRbeta repertoire sequencing. Trial participants were randomized into five groups of five, in which low-dose or high-dose Ad26.COV2.S was given once or twice, or placebo was given on both occasions. Ad26.COV2.S was given intramuscularly at 5x10^10 or 1x10^11 viral particles, as a single shot or as two shots 56 days apart. General conclusions and limits of the study: The study lacked the statistical power to compare responses across vaccine doses or regimens. After vaccination, substantial breadth of spike-specific CD8+ and CD4+ T cell responses was reported. Non-spike TCR breadth was comparable between vaccine and placebo recipients, consistent with the vaccine containing only spike. The authors noted that the TCR breadth and depth analyses may have underestimated total T cell responses. Compared with placebo recipients, Ad26.COV2.S recipients showed higher spike-specific TCR breadth (P = 0.0014).

What the treatment or condition label conveys for this sample: 15 to 20 received Ad26.COV2.S at low or high dose, single or two shots; about 5 received placebo; per-sample allocation not given. For vaccine and placebo recipients, the sequenced repertoires came from samples collected on day 63 after the first injection. Between 29 July and 7 August 2020, Cohort 1b enrolled some 25 adults aged 18-55 years at one site in Boston, USA. As a vaccine, Ad26.COV2.S was a replication-incompetent adenovirus type 26 vector that expressed a prefusion-stabilized SARS-CoV-2 spike protein derived from the original Wuhan strain. Its CDR3 holds 15 amino acids, cysteine through phenylalanine. Only the CDR3 part of the read is kept: 45 bases, read in frame from the first base. V has 3 bases trimmed and J has 3 bases trimmed; junction bases matching no gene number 8. CDR1 and CDR2, looked up from the germline V gene, are KGHSH and LQKENI.

The immunoSEQ Assay was used to sequence TCRbeta CDR3 regions. After extraction, genomic DNA underwent amplification by bias-controlled multiplex PCR, followed by high-throughput sequencing. In the source study's methods: Collapsing and filtering of sequences were performed to quantify the absolute abundance of each unique TCRbeta CDR3 region. Usable DNA was measured by amplifying reference genes present in all nucleated cells, and TCRbeta template counts were normalized to that usable DNA to estimate T cell fraction. Repertoire TCRs were annotated as SARS-CoV-2-specific by exact matching of V gene, CDR3 amino acid sequence and J gene to a known reactive TCR set. The reference SARS-CoV-2 TCR set was obtained from MIRA and was filtered for enrichment in COVID-19-positive ImmuneCODE repertoires, whereby public or cross-reactive TCRs were removed. Using the MIRA antigens, annotated TCRs were further analysed by specific ORF or by position within an ORF. Breadth was defined as the number of annotated unique rearrangements divided by the total number of unique productive rearrangements, and depth was defined as the summed frequency of the annotated unique rearrangements. Two-sided Wilcoxon rank-sum tests were applied when comparing TCR breadth between groups. Here the immuneACCESS table is served through TCRdb, limited to in-frame sequences with V and J called. Missing clones are a known gap in these copies; in checked studies unresolved V genes cover under half, and the rest lacks a known reason. That table gives V, J and clone size, and the DNA gave D and trimming. The table for this sample lists a few hundred thousand clones; around four fifths of them were counted only once. The ten largest clones take up almost 7.5% of the sample.

In regard to this clone: The target of this receptor is not known. Base qualities are missing; no much larger clone stands one base away.

The receptor's source is a person aged 18-65 years who received the Ad26.COV2.S COVID-19 vaccine or a placebo. The chain links TRBV18 with TRBJ2-7; 7 nucleotides in the junction match TRBD1. The source material was peripheral blood, sampled in a trial of Ad26.COV2.S vaccine versus placebo. The CDR3 protein sequence reads: CASSPLAGGNYEQYF. The DNA is as follows: TGTGCCAGCTCACCCCTGGCAGGGGGTAACTACGAGCAGTACTTC. The variable domain in full, with residues beyond the CDR3 obtained from the reference TRBV18 and TRBJ2-7 genes, is NAGVMQNPRHLVRRRGQEARLRCSPMKGHSHVYWYRQLPEEGLKFMVYLQKENIIDESGMPKERFSAEFPKEGPSILRIQQVVRGDSAAYFCASSPLAGGNYEQYFGPGTRLTVT.